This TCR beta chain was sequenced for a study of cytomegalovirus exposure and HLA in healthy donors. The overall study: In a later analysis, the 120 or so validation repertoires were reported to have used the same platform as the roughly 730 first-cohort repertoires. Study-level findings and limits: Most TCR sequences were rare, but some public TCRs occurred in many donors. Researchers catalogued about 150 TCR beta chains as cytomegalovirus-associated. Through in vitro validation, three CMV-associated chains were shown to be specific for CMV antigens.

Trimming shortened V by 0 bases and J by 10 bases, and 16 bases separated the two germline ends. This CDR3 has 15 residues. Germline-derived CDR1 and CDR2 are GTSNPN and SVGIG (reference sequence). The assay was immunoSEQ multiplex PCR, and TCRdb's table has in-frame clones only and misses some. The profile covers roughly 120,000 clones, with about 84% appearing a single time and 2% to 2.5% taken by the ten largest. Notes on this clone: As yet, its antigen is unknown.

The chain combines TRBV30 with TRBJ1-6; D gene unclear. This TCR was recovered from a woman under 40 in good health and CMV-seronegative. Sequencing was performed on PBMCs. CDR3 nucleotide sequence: TGTGCCTGGAGTGTACCTTCAGGAGGAGGCTCACCCCTCCACTTT. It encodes CAWSVPSGGGSPLHF.